This T cell receptor beta chain emerged from a study of cytomegalovirus exposure and HLA in healthy donors. Study findings and constraints: Published work reported that the classifier diagnosed cytomegalovirus status with high specificity and sensitivity.

To note about this clone: Its specificity is unknown.

The primer mix had 60 Vbeta and 13 Jbeta primers. Profiled with immunoSEQ multiplex PCR; TCRdb holds only in-frame clones, not every one. Of under 200,000 clones listed, more than 65% were seen once; the top ten hold approximately 1.8%. This CDR3 spans 12 amino acids. V was pared by 4 bases and J by 8 bases, with 11 bases between. Germline CDR1 is SGHVS and CDR2 is FQNEAQ. The sequenced material came from PBMCs. The receptor was derived from a woman aged 25 to 39 in good health and CMV-seronegative. The chain recombines TRBV7-8 with TRBJ1-2; D is unresolved. DNA for the CDR3: TGTGCCAGCAGCTCGGGCCAGCGGGGCTACACCTTC. It codes for CASSSGQRGYTF.